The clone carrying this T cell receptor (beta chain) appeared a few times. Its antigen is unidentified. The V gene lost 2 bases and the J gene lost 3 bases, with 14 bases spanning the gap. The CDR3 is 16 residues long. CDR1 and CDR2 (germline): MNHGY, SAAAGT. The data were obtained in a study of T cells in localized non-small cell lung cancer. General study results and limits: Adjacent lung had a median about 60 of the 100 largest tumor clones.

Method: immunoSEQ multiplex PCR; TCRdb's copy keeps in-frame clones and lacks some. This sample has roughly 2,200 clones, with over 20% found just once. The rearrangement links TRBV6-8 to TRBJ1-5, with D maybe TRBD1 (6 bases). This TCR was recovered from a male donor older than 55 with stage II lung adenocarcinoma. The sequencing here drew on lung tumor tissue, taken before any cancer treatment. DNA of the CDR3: TGTGCCAGCAGTTACGGGGGGGGCGATCCCAATCAGCCCCAGCATTTT. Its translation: CASSYGGGDPNQPQHF.